The 25 T cell receptor beta chains in this list originate from one sample, sequenced in a study of OX40 agonist ivuxolimab in advanced cancers. Assay used: immunoSEQ multiplex PCR; TCRdb lists only in-frame clones, some missing. The sample gives tens of thousands of clones, approximately 90% of which show up once; over 9.5% is in the top ten. The sample was CD4+ or CD8+ T cells sorted from blood, taken in a trial of the OX40 agonist ivuxolimab. These receptors were obtained from an adult with an advanced solid tumor such as melanoma, head and neck, liver or kidney cancer.

This sequence joins TRBV6-1 and TRBJ2-7, with 13 bases fitting TRBD2. CDR3 size: 15 residues. Germline lookup yields CDR1 MNHNS and CDR2 SASEGT. V lost 5 bases, J lost 3 bases, and 4 bases stayed unmatched. The CDR3 region has the DNA TGTGCCAGCAGTCCCCGGACTAGCGGGAGCTACGAGCAGTACTTC. Encoded protein: CASSPRTSGSYEQYF.

The CDR3 loop reads CASSGLGAGTANYGYTF. In DNA, the CDR3 is TGTGCCAGCAGTGGACTGGGCGCGGGAACAGCCAACTATGGCTACACCTTC. V gene TRBV28 combines with J gene TRBJ1-2, with D uncertain. V gave up 5 bases and J gave up 2 bases, with 21 bases separating them. CDR1 is MDHEN, CDR2 SYDVKM, per germline. The CDR3 has 17 residues.

The sample holds a few counts of this clone. This chain joins TRBV21-1 and TRBJ1-4. TRBV21-1 is listed as a pseudogene. The CDR3 runs 18 residues. The CDR3 DNA follows: TGTGCCAGCAGCAAAGAGCCGATAGAGCCTCGGTTGGGTGAAAAACTGTTTTTT. This codes for CASSKEPIEPRLGEKLFF.

The chain joins TRBV7-8 to TRBJ1-2, with D tentatively TRBD1 (5 bases). The germline gives CDR1 SGHVS, CDR2 FQNEAQ. The CDR3 extends over 15 amino acids. The V end was cut by 4 bases, the J end by 5 bases, with 17 bases between. The CDR3 region is CASSSGPLPHYGYTF. The CDR3 DNA reads as TGTGCCAGCAGCTCGGGACCCCTTCCCCATTATGGCTACACCTTC.

This chain connects TRBV11-2 to TRBJ2-7; the match to TRBD2 covers 12 bases. Germline V gene sequence: CDR1 SGHAT, CDR2 FQNNGV. CDR3 length: 14 residues. Trimming removed 1 base from V and 12 bases from J; junction bases left unmatched: 7. This CDR3 reads CASSLGPGLAGPYF. The CDR3 coding sequence is TGTGCCAGCAGCTTAGGACCGGGACTAGCGGGCCCGTACTTC.

This clone showed up just a few times. The CDR3 DNA reads as TGTGCCAGCAGTTCAGAGGGGGCAGGTTCGGGTCAGCCCCAGCATTTT. Amino acids: CASSSEGAGSGQPQHF. This chain links TRBV28 with TRBJ1-5; 7 nucleotides match TRBD1. The CDR3 contains 16 residues. With 4 bases clipped from V and 6 bases from J, the junction kept 12 bases outside the gene matches. CDR1 and CDR2 (germline): MDHEN, SYDVKM.

The CDR3 nucleotides are TGTGCCAGCAGCTTGGAACCTTCCGGGAGCGGCACTAGGGAGACCCAGTACTTC. Translation gives CASSLEPSGSGTRETQYF. The gene calls are TRBV5-5 and TRBJ2-5, with a possible D match to TRBD2 (6 bases). Germline values: CDR1 SGHKS, CDR2 YYEKEE (reference sequence). The CDR3 has 18 residues. Deletions cut 0 bases from V and 5 bases from J, with 23 bases between.

The chain combines TRBV6-6 with TRBJ1-3; 9 bases match TRBD1. Germline V gene lookup returns CDR1 MNHNY and CDR2 SVGAGI (reference sequence). Trimming cost V 5 bases and J 0 bases; bases outside gene matches: 2. This CDR3 has 15 residues. The CDR3 DNA reads TGTGCCAGCAGTGCGGGACAGGGCTCTGGAAACACCATATATTTT. It yields the protein CASSAGQGSGNTIYF.

The CDR3 bases are TGTGCCAGCAGTTCATCCCCGCCGGATTACAATGAGCAGTTCTTC. This translates into CASSSSPPDYNEQFF. V usage is TRBV27 and J usage is TRBJ2-1; no firm D call. Trimming pared 4 bases from V and 4 bases from J, leaving 14 bases between. Germline V gene lookup returns CDR1 MNHEY and CDR2 SMNVEV (reference sequence). This CDR3 region has 15 residues.

As regards this clone: This same CDR3 is encoded by further DNA sequences in the sample. V is TRBV29-1 and J is TRBJ2-7; TRBD2 is a possible D gene (6 bases). Germline V CDR1 and CDR2: SQVTM, ANQGSEA. The CDR3 extends over 13 amino acids. The DNA of the CDR3 is TGCAGTGTGGGGGGTGGAAGCTCCTACGAGCAGTACTTC. Its protein product is CSVGGGSSYEQYF.

The rearrangement links TRBV5-1 to TRBJ2-5; D may be TRBD2 (6 bases). The CDR3 length is 19 residues. Germline V lookup: CDR1 SGHRS, CDR2 YFSETQ. V was cut by 0 bases and J by 1 base, with 22 bases left in between. CDR3 in DNA: TGCGCCAGCAGCTTGGCACTAGCAAGTCCGGAGGGTACCCAAGAGACCCAGTACTTC. It specifies CASSLALASPEGTQETQYF. Variable domain in full (rest from reference TRBV5-1 and TRBJ2-5): KAGVTQTPRYLIKTRGQQVTLSCSPISGHRSVSWYQQTPGQGLQFLFEYFSETQRNKGNFPGRFSGRQFSNSRSEMNVSTLELGDSALYLCASSLALASPEGTQETQYFGPGTRLLVL.

A single count supports this clone. V and J are TRBV10-3 and TRBJ2-3; tentatively, D is TRBD2 (6 bases). The CDR3 runs to 14 residues. Germline CDR1 is ENHRY and CDR2 is SYGVKD. Trimming removed 6 bases from V and 3 bases from J, with 13 bases in between. The CDR3 DNA sequence: TGTGCCATCAGCGAGCTTGGGAGGACAGATACGCAGTATTTT. Residues: CAISELGRTDTQYF.

The chain employs TRBV27 and TRBJ2-7; 8 nucleotides align to TRBD2. CDR3 length: 16 residues. From germline, CDR1 is MNHEY and CDR2 SMNVEV (reference sequence). V lost 5 bases, J lost 0 bases, and 9 bases stayed unmatched. The CDR3 DNA reads TGTGCCAGCAGTCCGATACTAGCGGCAAGCTCCTACGAGCAGTACTTC. Translating it yields CASSPILAASSYEQYF.

In nucleotides, the CDR3 is TGTGCCAGTAGTATGATTAAGGGTACCGGGGAGCTGTTTTTT. Protein sequence: CASSMIKGTGELFF. The genes are TRBV19 and TRBJ2-2; D uncertain. V was trimmed by 3 bases and J by 5 bases, leaving 10 bases between them. This CDR3 comprises 14 residues. Germline values: CDR1 LNHDA, CDR2 SQIVND (reference sequence).

This rearrangement joins TRBV10-2 to TRBJ2-1, with D maybe TRBD2 (5 bases). Deletions cut 6 bases from V and 4 bases from J, with 10 bases between. Germline lookup yields CDR1 WSHSY and CDR2 SAAADI. This CDR3 region has 13 residues. The CDR3 DNA reads TGCGCCAGCAGCAACGGACTGTACAATGAGCAGTTCTTC. This sequence encodes CASSNGLYNEQFF.

J is TRBJ2-3 and V is TRBV7-8; D might be TRBD2 (5 bases). This CDR3 comprises 17 residues. The germline V gene has CDR1 SGHVS and CDR2 FQNEAQ. Trimming took off 1 base at V and 2 bases at J, with 16 bases between the two ends. The CDR3 region is CASSLDSDAGVTDTQYF. The CDR3 bases are TGTGCCAGCAGCTTAGATAGTGACGCCGGGGTCACAGATACGCAGTATTTT.

The V gene is TRBV7-9, the J gene TRBJ2-7, with TRBD2 identical over 11 bases. Germline V lookup: CDR1 SEHNR, CDR2 FQNEAQ (reference sequence). The CDR3 has 16 amino acids. J lost 0 bases, V lost 4 bases, and 5 bases had no gene match. The DNA for the CDR3 is TGTGCCAGCAGCTCTCTAGCGGGAGGCCGCTCCTACGAGCAGTACTTC. Its protein is CASSSLAGGRSYEQYF.

The chain has TRBV7-9 and TRBJ1-2; D may be TRBD1 (5 bases). The CDR3 is 17 amino acids. V lost 6 bases to trimming and J lost 8 bases, with 28 bases between them. Germline V gene sequence: CDR1 SEHNR, CDR2 FQNEAQ (reference sequence). The CDR3 coding sequence is TGTGCCAGCAGGCATACTTCGCGGGCAGGGAAGTATTGGGGCTACACCTTC. This encodes CASRHTSRAGKYWGYTF.

The V gene is TRBV2, the J gene TRBJ2-1; 9 positions agree with TRBD2. The CDR3 covers 18 residues. Germline V gives CDR1 SNHLY, CDR2 FYNNEI. The V gene end was trimmed by 7 bases and the J gene end by 4 bases; junction bases not matched to a gene: 17. This CDR3 reads CASTPGASGIKRYNEQFF. In DNA, the CDR3 is TGTGCCAGCACCCCCGGGGCTAGCGGGATTAAGCGGTACAATGAGCAGTTCTTC.

The chain employs TRBV14 and TRBJ2-3, with D possibly TRBD1 on 5 matching bases. The CDR3 contains 15 residues. From germline, CDR1 is SGHDN and CDR2 FVKESK. V was pared by 2 bases and J by 2 bases, with 11 bases between. The CDR3, as DNA: TGTGCCAGCAGCCAAAAGGGGATCCTCACAGATACGCAGTATTTT. As protein: CASSQKGILTDTQYF. Drawing the rest from reference TRBV14 and TRBJ2-3, the complete variable domain is EAGVTQFPSHSVIEKGQTVTLRCDPISGHDNLYWYRRVMGKEIKFLLHFVKESKQDESGMPNNRFLAERTGGTYSTLKVQPAELEDSGVYFCASSQKGILTDTQYFGPGTRLTVL.

The chain couples TRBV9 to TRBJ2-2; 8 bases map to TRBD2. This CDR3 contains 15 residues. Germline CDR1 and CDR2: SGDLS and YYNGEE. V was clipped by 2 bases and J by 3 bases; unmatched bases: 3. For the CDR3, the DNA is TGTGCCAGCAGCGTTAGCGGGATTGACACCGGGGAGCTGTTTTTT. Its protein product is CASSVSGIDTGELFF. The full variable domain, in which reference TRBV9 and TRBJ2-2 provide the parts outside the CDR3, is DSGVTQTPKHLITATGQRVTLRCSPRSGDLSVYWYQQSLDQGLQFLIQYYNGEERAKGNILERFSAQQFPDLHSELNLSSLELGDSALYFCASSVSGIDTGELFFGEGSRLTVL.

This rearrangement joins TRBV20-1 to TRBJ2-7; D may be TRBD2 (6 bases). This CDR3 spans 11 amino acids. Between the trimmed V and J ends, which lost 0 bases and 6 bases, there was a span of 6 bases. CDR1 is DFQATT and CDR2 is SNEGSKA in the germline V gene (reference sequence). This CDR3 is CSAREGGEQYF. The CDR3 DNA follows: TGCAGTGCTAGAGAGGGGGGCGAGCAGTACTTC.

The rearrangement uses TRBV7-9 and TRBJ2-5, with a possible D match to TRBD2 (5 bases). V shed 4 bases and J shed 5 bases, with 11 bases lying between them. CDR1 is SEHNR, CDR2 FQNEAQ, per germline (reference sequence). The CDR3 has 13 amino acids. CDR3 DNA: TGTGCCAGCAGCTCGGCTACGGGGGAGACCCAGTACTTC. Protein: CASSSATGETQYF.

The rearrangement joins TRBV7-2 to TRBJ2-7; D might be TRBD1 or TRBD2, each matching 6 bases. Germline V gene lookup returns CDR1 SGHTA and CDR2 FQGNSA. V dropped 4 bases and J dropped 2 bases, with 15 bases sitting between them. The CDR3 contains 15 residues. CDR3 nucleotides: TGTGCCAGCAGCTCCCTGGGGGGCGGTGCCTACGAGCAGTACTTC. Protein: CASSSLGGGAYEQYF.

The V gene is TRBV28, the J gene TRBJ1-3; D ambiguous. Trimming cost V 4 bases and J 2 bases, with 3 bases left between them. CDR3 length: 12 residues. Germline V gene lookup returns CDR1 MDHEN and CDR2 SYDVKM. The CDR3 region is CASSYTGNTIYF. In DNA, the CDR3 is TGTGCCAGCAGTTACACTGGAAACACCATATATTTT.